In its sample, the clone carrying this TCR beta chain was seen a few times. The target antigen is unknown. MiXCR, applied by TCRdb to the 5' RACE reads, yields one record per CDR3 protein. The sample contains hundreds of thousands of distinct CDR3 sequences, 15% to 20% of which appear only once. This sample is drawn from a study of identical twins. General study points: Excess sharing between twins was weaker in beta out-of-frame sequences. The study based its conclusions on cross-sectional statistical analysis and did not follow the same donors.

These data also featured in a second study, about T cells expressing NK-cell markers.

Sequencing was carried out using PBMCs. The clonotype was recovered from a woman in her late teens or twenties in good health.

In DNA form, the CDR3 reads TGTGCCAGTACCGGGACAGCTTCGCGCAATCAGCCCCAGCATTTT. This encodes CASTGTASRNQPQHF. This rearrangement joins TRBV12-3 or TRBV12-4 to TRBJ1-5; TRBD1 aligns across 7 bases. Trimming at V came to 9 bases and at J to 2 bases, leaving 10 bases not matched to a gene. The CDR3 sequence is 15 residues long.